Below are 18 T cell receptor beta chains sequenced from a single sample in a study of blood T cell repertoires in COVID-19. The table came from immunoSEQ multiplex PCR; TCRdb's copy has only in-frame clones and leaves some out. The table has about 93,000 clones, roughly 90% seen once. Sequencing was performed on peripheral blood. All receptors derive from a human donor with active COVID-19. The donor label of this sample is uncertain.

The chain employs TRBV28 and TRBJ1-2; 9 bases map to TRBD1. CDR1 is MDHEN, CDR2 SYDVKM, per germline. CDR3 length equals 16 residues. With 7 bases clipped from V and 5 bases from J, the junction kept 14 bases outside the gene matches. The CDR3 sequence is CASKPGQGKSGYGYTF. In DNA form, the CDR3 reads TGTGCCAGCAAACCGGGACAGGGAAAGAGTGGGTATGGCTACACCTTC.

This chain uses TRBV5-8 with TRBJ1-5; D gene uncertain. Trimming shortened V by 2 bases and J by 0 bases, and 15 bases separated the two germline ends. Germline CDR1 reads SGHTS; CDR2 reads YDEGEE. The CDR3 runs to 17 residues. The CDR3 nucleotides read TGTGCCAGCAGCTTTCCTGGGCGGGGAAATAGCAATCAGCCCCAGCATTTT. Translation gives CASSFPGRGNSNQPQHF.

Notes on this clone: At one end, the junction sequence differs from germline, possibly due to a read error. This chain links TRBV19 with TRBJ1-3; D may be TRBD1 (5 bases). This CDR3 has 15 amino acids. Looked up from germline, CDR1 is LNHDA and CDR2 is SQIVND (reference sequence). The CDR3 bases are TGTGCCAGTAGACAGGACACCCGCCCTGGGAACACCATATATTTT. This gives the protein CASRQDTRPGNTIYF.

The chain joins TRBV2 to TRBJ1-2, with 7 bases aligning to TRBD1. Germline V gene data show CDR1 as SNHLY and CDR2 as FYNNEI. The CDR3 runs to 12 residues. Germline trimming cut 7 bases from V and 8 bases from J; bases unmatched to any gene: 7. CDR3 coding DNA: TGTGCCAGCAAGGAAACAGGGGTCGGCTACACCTTC. As protein: CASKETGVGYTF.

This clone was observed a few times. The rearrangement uses TRBV29-1 and TRBJ1-2, with 7 bases that match TRBD1. The V segment lost 6 bases and the J segment 0 bases; nucleotides outside the gene matches: 4. The CDR3 sequence is 13 residues long. The germline CDR1 and CDR2 sequences are SQVTM and ANQGSEA. CDR3 sequence: CSVKQGPNYGYTF. CDR3 nucleotide sequence: TGCAGCGTCAAACAGGGGCCTAACTATGGCTACACCTTC.

The V gene is TRBV9, the J gene TRBJ2-3; 7 bases line up with TRBD1. The V gene end was trimmed by 6 bases and the J gene end by 1 base; junction bases not matched to a gene: 8. The germline V gene encodes CDR1 SGDLS and CDR2 YYNGEE. The CDR3 is 15 residues long. CDR3 region: CASKKNGQGTDTQYF. CDR3 nucleotide sequence: TGTGCCAGCAAAAAAAATGGACAGGGCACAGATACGCAGTATTTT. Full variable domain (rest looked up from reference TRBV9 and TRBJ2-3): DSGVTQTPKHLITATGQRVTLRCSPRSGDLSVYWYQQSLDQGLQFLIQYYNGEERAKGNILERFSAQQFPDLHSELNLSSLELGDSALYFCASKKNGQGTDTQYFGPGTRLTVL.

V gene TRBV3-1 (or the pseudogene TRBV3-2) combines with J gene TRBJ2-2; TRBD2 matches at 9 bases. The CDR3 loop spans 17 amino acids. Germline trimming cut 0 bases from V and 3 bases from J; bases unmatched to any gene: 5. CDR1 is LGHDT, CDR2 YNNKEL, per germline (reference sequence). The CDR3 spells CASSQDEVAGDTGELFF. In DNA form, the CDR3 reads TGTGCCAGCAGCCAAGATGAGGTAGCGGGGGACACCGGGGAGCTGTTTTTT.

CDR3 nucleotides: TGTGCCAGCATGAGGCAGGGGGCTCTGAGTTCACCCCTCCACTTT. Protein sequence: CASMRQGALSSPLHF. V usage is TRBV6-5 and J usage is TRBJ1-6; 8 bases map to TRBD1. Germline V CDR1 and CDR2: MNHEY, SVGAGI. This CDR3 comprises 15 residues. The ends lost 7 bases at V and 9 bases at J; junction bases unmatched: 11.

The chain joins TRBV12-3 or TRBV12-4 to TRBJ2-7; tentative D call: TRBD1 (5 bases). Trimming removed 3 bases at V and 2 bases at J, with 8 bases between. The CDR3 sequence is 13 residues long. The CDR3 spells CASSLQGPYEQYF. In nucleotides, the CDR3 is TGTGCCAGCAGTTTGCAGGGCCCCTACGAGCAGTACTTC.

In nucleotides, the CDR3 is TGTGCCAGCAGGCCCTGGACAGGGAACTATGGCTACACCTTC. It specifies CASRPWTGNYGYTF. The chain recombines TRBV5-4 with TRBJ1-2; 8 positions match TRBD1. The CDR3 totals 14 residues. CDR1 and CDR2 (germline): SGHNT, YYREEE (reference sequence). J lost 2 bases, V lost 5 bases, and 5 bases had no gene match. The complete variable domain, with remaining parts taken from reference TRBV5-4 and TRBJ1-2, reads ETGVTQSPTHLIKTRGQQVTLRCSSQSGHNTVSWYQQALGQGPQFIFQYYREEENGRGNFPPRFSGLQFPNYSSELNVNALELDDSALYLCASRPWTGNYGYTFGSGTRLTVV.

The chain uses TRBV5-6 and TRBJ2-3, with 8 bases that match TRBD2. V shed 3 bases and J 1 base; nucleotides not matched to a gene: 4. The germline CDR1 and CDR2 sequences are SGHDT and YYEEEE. This CDR3 is built from 15 residues. CDR3 bases: TGTGCCAGCAGCTACCTTAGCGGGGGCACAGATACGCAGTATTTT. Translated, it gives CASSYLSGGTDTQYF.

This chain joins TRBV30 and TRBJ1-3, with unresolved D. Between the trimmed V and J ends, which lost 0 bases and 3 bases, there was a span of 9 bases. Germline CDR1 is GTSNPN and CDR2 is SVGIG (reference sequence). CDR3 length: 14 amino acids. CDR3 sequence: CAWSVGRFGNTIYF. CDR3 in DNA: TGTGCCTGGAGTGTGGGCAGGTTTGGAAACACCATATATTTT.

The chain links TRBV6-6 to TRBJ1-5; no clear D. Germline CDR1 reads MNHNY; CDR2 reads SVGAGI (reference sequence). Trimming took off 0 bases at V and 5 bases at J, with 5 bases between the two ends. The CDR3 sequence is 13 residues long. CDR3: CASSYSSDQPQHF. The CDR3 DNA reads TGTGCCAGCAGTTACTCGTCGGATCAGCCCCAGCATTTT.

The gene calls are TRBV27 and TRBJ2-1, with D tentatively TRBD2 (6 bases). Germline loops: CDR1 MNHEY, CDR2 SMNVEV (reference sequence). The CDR3 extends over 17 amino acids. Deletions cut 5 bases from V and 0 bases from J, with 17 bases between. CDR3 region: CASSPTTATSSYNEQFF. The CDR3 DNA sequence: TGTGCCAGCAGTCCAACGACCGCGACTAGCTCCTACAATGAGCAGTTCTTC.

The J gene is TRBJ1-1, the V gene TRBV7-2; D is unresolved. V lost 1 base, J lost 3 bases, and 18 bases lay in between. Germline-derived CDR1 and CDR2 are SGHTA and FQGNSA. The CDR3 loop spans 17 amino acids. DNA for the CDR3: TGTGCCAGCAGCTTAGGGTACAGAACAATTATAGACACTGAAGCTTTCTTT. Amino acid sequence: CASSLGYRTIIDTEAFF.

This chain links TRBV2 with TRBJ2-1; D not certain. V lost 2 bases and J lost 8, with 16 bases in between. The CDR3 is 15 residues long. Per germline, CDR1 SNHLY and CDR2 FYNNEI. Here the CDR3 DNA reads TGTGCCAGCAGTGAAACATCCGACTGGGTCTATGAGCAGTTCTTC. Translated, it gives CASSETSDWVYEQFF.

The genes are TRBV11-2 and TRBJ2-7; D gene ambiguous. From germline, CDR1 is SGHAT and CDR2 FQNNGV. The CDR3 covers 12 residues. Trimming removed 2 bases at V and 7 bases at J, with 9 bases between. The CDR3 DNA is TGTGCCAGCAGCTTACCGTTCGGGGAGCAGTACTTC. Translated, it gives CASSLPFGEQYF. The complete variable domain, with remaining parts taken from reference TRBV11-2 and TRBJ2-7, reads EAGVAQSPRYKIIEKRQSVAFWCNPISGHATLYWYQQILGQGPKLLIQFQNNGVVDDSQLPKDRFSAERLKGVDSTLKIQPAKLEDSAVYLCASSLPFGEQYFGPGTRLTVT.

The chain recombines TRBV27 with TRBJ1-4; 7 bases agree with TRBD1. The ends lost 8 bases at V and 5 bases at J; junction bases unmatched: 23. The CDR3 spans 19 residues. Germline V gene lookup returns CDR1 MNHEY and CDR2 SMNVEV (reference sequence). The CDR3 DNA reads as TGTGCCAGCGGTCCCCGGACAGGCGTCGTTGGTGTTCCGAATGAAAAACTGTTTTTT. This gives the protein CASGPRTGVVGVPNEKLFF.